The clone carrying this T cell receptor beta chain has more than one count but fewer than ten. Trimming took 5 bases from V and 1 from J, leaving 12 bases between them. CDR1 DFQATT and CDR2 SNEGSKA come from the germline V gene (reference sequence). The CDR3 contains 13 residues. TCRdb reanalysed the 5' RACE reads using MiXCR and keeps one entry per CDR3 protein. The repertoire holds around 440,000 distinct CDR3 sequences, about 18% seen once, with about 12% in the top ten. These data are taken from a study of T-cell memory formation after mild COVID-19. The chain combines TRBV20-1 with TRBJ2-7; unclear D gene. The specimen was PBMCs or a T cell subset sorted from them (not recorded which). This sequence was found in an adult woman who had mild COVID-19 (a few samples of this study predate the infection). Cell type and time point are not known. DNA for the CDR3: TGCAGTGCTGGGCAGGCGGTTTCCTACGAGCAGTACTTC. Translating gives CSAGQAVSYEQYF.